This is a list of T cell receptor beta chains from one sample in a study of identical twins. Using its own MiXCR run on the 5' RACE reads, TCRdb lists one record per CDR3 protein. The sample yields 310,000 or so distinct CDR3 sequences, roughly 9.7% seen once. In addition, the sample was reused for a study of yellow fever vaccine responses in identical twins.

The sequencing input was CD8+ T cells sorted from blood. These receptor sequences come from a woman aged 18-35 years in good health. Each CDR3 is given with its conserved first and last residue. Fields, in order: V gene, CDR3 length, J gene, clone size, D gene, CDR3 DNA, CDR3 protein. The D gene is left open where the match is weak. Rows may omit the clone size; those that give it use once, few, many or a size class.

v_gene: TRBV5-1; len: 15; j_gene: TRBJ2-2; abundance: -; d_gene: -; CDR3nt: TGCGCCAGCAGCTTCCCGGGGACGAACACCGTGGAGCTGTTTTTT; CDR3aa: CASSFPGTNTVELFF
v_gene: TRBV4-1; len: 14; j_gene: TRBJ2-5; abundance: -; d_gene: -; CDR3nt: TGCGCCAGCAGTCTTCGATCGGGGTTTGAGACCCAGTACTTC; CDR3aa: CASSLRSGFETQYF
v_gene: TRBV2; len: 17; j_gene: TRBJ2-3; abundance: -; d_gene: TRBD2; CDR3nt: TGTGCCAGCAGTGGACAGGGGGGACTAGCGGAGCGAGATACGCAGTATTTT; CDR3aa: CASSGQGGLAERDTQYF
v_gene: TRBV10-3; len: 15; j_gene: TRBJ2-1; abundance: -; d_gene: TRBD2; CDR3nt: TGTGCCATCAGATCCGGGACTAGCGGGATCGATGAGCAGTTCTTC; CDR3aa: CAIRSGTSGIDEQFF
v_gene: TRBV3-1; len: 16; j_gene: TRBJ1-1; abundance: many; d_gene: -; CDR3nt: TGTGCCAGCAGCCAAGAGGGCAGGGGCTGGAACACTGAAGCTTTCTTT; CDR3aa: CASSQEGRGWNTEAFF
v_gene: TRBV7-2; len: 13; j_gene: TRBJ1-2; abundance: few; d_gene: -; CDR3nt: TGTGCCAGCCGGGAGTTAGCTAACTATGGCTACACCTTC; CDR3aa: CASRELANYGYTF
v_gene: TRBV6-4; len: 16; j_gene: TRBJ1-2; abundance: few; d_gene: -; CDR3nt: TGTGCCAGCAGCCTCAGTTTAGGGCCATCCTTCCTTGGCTACACCTTC; CDR3aa: CASSLSLGPSFLGYTF
v_gene: TRBV12-3/TRBV12-4; len: 15; j_gene: TRBJ2-7; abundance: few; d_gene: TRBD2; CDR3nt: TGTGCCAGCAGTTTCTCGCGCGGGAGTGGGTACGAGCAGTACTTC; CDR3aa: CASSFSRGSGYEQYF
v_gene: TRBV7-9; len: 11; j_gene: TRBJ2-7; abundance: many; d_gene: -; CDR3nt: TGTGCCAGCAGCCCGAGGTACGAGCAGTACTTC; CDR3aa: CASSPRYEQYF
v_gene: TRBV20-1; len: 15; j_gene: TRBJ1-5; abundance: -; d_gene: -; CDR3nt: TGCAGTGCTAGAGATCTGCAGGGCCCGGATCAGCCCCAGCATTTT; CDR3aa: CSARDLQGPDQPQHF
v_gene: TRBV6-2/TRBV6-3; len: 16; j_gene: TRBJ2-2; abundance: few; d_gene: TRBD2; CDR3nt: TGTGCCAGCAGACCTAGCGGGAGTTCATATACCGGGGAGCTGTTTTTT; CDR3aa: CASRPSGSSYTGELFF
v_gene: TRBV5-1; len: 15; j_gene: TRBJ2-7; abundance: few; d_gene: -; CDR3nt: TGCGCCAGCAGCTTGACCCAACAGGGTCTGGACGAGCAGTACTTC; CDR3aa: CASSLTQQGLDEQYF
v_gene: TRBV6-4; len: 12; j_gene: TRBJ2-7; abundance: many; d_gene: TRBD1; CDR3nt: TGTGCCAGCAGCGAGACAGGGGGCGAGCAGTACTTC; CDR3aa: CASSETGGEQYF
v_gene: TRBV6-2/TRBV6-3; len: 15; j_gene: TRBJ2-1; abundance: few; d_gene: TRBD1; CDR3nt: TGTGCCAGCAGTTTCGACAGGGAACTACAAGCTGAGCAGTTCTTC; CDR3aa: CASSFDRELQAEQFF
v_gene: TRBV6-5; len: 13; j_gene: TRBJ2-5; abundance: few; d_gene: -; CDR3nt: TGTGCCAGCAGTTACGGTCTGAGGGAGACCCAGTACTTC; CDR3aa: CASSYGLRETQYF
v_gene: TRBV28; len: 18; j_gene: TRBJ1-1; abundance: few; d_gene: TRBD1; CDR3nt: TGTGCCAGCAGTTTGTGGGGGTCTTCGGGACAGGGACAGGGTGAAGCTTTCTTT; CDR3aa: CASSLWGSSGQGQGEAFF
v_gene: TRBV6-5; len: 16; j_gene: TRBJ2-4; abundance: few; d_gene: -; CDR3nt: TGTGCCAGCAGTTACGGGCCGGCGGCAGCCAAAAACATTCAGTACTTC; CDR3aa: CASSYGPAAAKNIQYF
v_gene: TRBV7-6; len: 17; j_gene: TRBJ2-3; abundance: -; d_gene: TRBD2; CDR3nt: TGTGCCAGCAGCTTCTTGCGGGAGGGCCAGGGGTCAGATACGCAGTATTTT; CDR3aa: CASSFLREGQGSDTQYF
v_gene: TRBV4-3; len: 15; j_gene: TRBJ2-1; abundance: many; d_gene: -; CDR3nt: TGCGCCAGCAGCCAAGACTTGGACTCCCTACACGAGCAGTTCTTC; CDR3aa: CASSQDLDSLHEQFF
v_gene: TRBV4-1; len: 17; j_gene: TRBJ2-3; abundance: many; d_gene: -; CDR3nt: TGCGCCAGCAGCCAAGAGTGGGGGGAGTTCCTCACAGATACGCAGTATTTT; CDR3aa: CASSQEWGEFLTDTQYF
v_gene: TRBV20-1; len: 15; j_gene: TRBJ2-7; abundance: -; d_gene: TRBD2; CDR3nt: TGCAGTGCTCTTGTACTCACGCGGGGGTACTACGAGCAGTACTTC; CDR3aa: CSALVLTRGYYEQYF
v_gene: TRBV2; len: 15; j_gene: TRBJ2-7; abundance: few; d_gene: -; CDR3nt: TGTGCCAGCAGTTCTGGACACCCAGGGACCTACGAGCAGTACTTC; CDR3aa: CASSSGHPGTYEQYF
v_gene: TRBV5-1; len: 15; j_gene: TRBJ2-7; abundance: many; d_gene: TRBD1; CDR3nt: TGCGCCAGCAGCCCCTTCGGGACAGGGGGCTACGAGCAGTACTTC; CDR3aa: CASSPFGTGGYEQYF
v_gene: TRBV15; len: 16; j_gene: TRBJ2-5; abundance: -; d_gene: TRBD2; CDR3nt: TGTGCCACCAGCAGTCCGGGACTAGCGGGAGTGGAGACCCAGTACTTC; CDR3aa: CATSSPGLAGVETQYF
v_gene: TRBV7-9; len: 16; j_gene: TRBJ2-1; abundance: few; d_gene: -; CDR3nt: TGTGCCAGCAGCCGGACAGCGGGACCCTCCTACAATGAGCAGTTCTTC; CDR3aa: CASSRTAGPSYNEQFF
v_gene: TRBV20-1; len: 18; j_gene: TRBJ2-1; abundance: -; d_gene: TRBD2; CDR3nt: TGCAGTGCTAGAGATAGGACTAGCGGGAGGATCTCCTACAATGAGCAGTTCTTC; CDR3aa: CSARDRTSGRISYNEQFF
v_gene: TRBV5-4; len: 14; j_gene: TRBJ2-3; abundance: few; d_gene: -; CDR3nt: TGTGCCAGCAGCTTAAGGGATTGGACAGATACGCAGTATTTT; CDR3aa: CASSLRDWTDTQYF
v_gene: TRBV15; len: 17; j_gene: TRBJ2-3; abundance: -; d_gene: -; CDR3nt: TGTGCCACCAGCCTCTACTTGGGAGGTCGGAGCACAGATACGCAGTATTTT; CDR3aa: CATSLYLGGRSTDTQYF
v_gene: TRBV7-8; len: 12; j_gene: TRBJ1-5; abundance: -; d_gene: -; CDR3nt: TGTGCCAGCAGCGAACCCGCCCGGCCCCAGCATTTT; CDR3aa: CASSEPARPQHF
v_gene: TRBV4-3; len: 14; j_gene: TRBJ2-1; abundance: many; d_gene: TRBD1; CDR3nt: TGCGCCAGCAGCCTGGACAGGGGGTACAATGAGCAGTTCTTC; CDR3aa: CASSLDRGYNEQFF
v_gene: TRBV10-3; len: 14; j_gene: TRBJ1-1; abundance: -; d_gene: -; CDR3nt: TGTGCCATCAGTGAGCCCCCAAAGAACACTGAAGCTTTCTTT; CDR3aa: CAISEPPKNTEAFF
v_gene: TRBV29-1; len: 12; j_gene: TRBJ2-7; abundance: -; d_gene: -; CDR3nt: TGCAGCGTTACCTTAAACAGCTACGAGCAGTACTTC; CDR3aa: CSVTLNSYEQYF
v_gene: TRBV7-2; len: 14; j_gene: TRBJ1-1; abundance: -; d_gene: TRBD1; CDR3nt: TGTGCCAGCAGCTTAGAAGGACAGGGCACTGAAGCTTTCTTT; CDR3aa: CASSLEGQGTEAFF
v_gene: TRBV27; len: 15; j_gene: TRBJ2-7; abundance: -; d_gene: TRBD2; CDR3nt: TGTGCCAGCAGTTTCTTAGCGGGAATTACCTACGAGCAGTACTTC; CDR3aa: CASSFLAGITYEQYF
v_gene: TRBV2; len: 15; j_gene: TRBJ2-3; abundance: many; d_gene: TRBD2; CDR3nt: TGTGCCAGCAGCACTAGCGGGGAAGGACCAGATACGCAGTATTTT; CDR3aa: CASSTSGEGPDTQYF
v_gene: TRBV7-3; len: 13; j_gene: TRBJ2-1; abundance: few; d_gene: TRBD2; CDR3nt: TGTGCCAGCAGGCCTAGCGGGGTTGGAGAGCAGTTCTTC; CDR3aa: CASRPSGVGEQFF
v_gene: TRBV5-1; len: 14; j_gene: TRBJ2-7; abundance: few; d_gene: TRBD2; CDR3nt: TGCGCCAGCAGCCGGACTAGCGGACCCTACGAGCAGTACTTC; CDR3aa: CASSRTSGPYEQYF
v_gene: TRBV6-2/TRBV6-3; len: 15; j_gene: TRBJ1-2; abundance: many; d_gene: -; CDR3nt: TGTGCCAGCAGTTTCCTAGGGCACTTCGAACTCGGCTACACCTTC; CDR3aa: CASSFLGHFELGYTF
v_gene: TRBV28; len: 16; j_gene: TRBJ2-7; abundance: -; d_gene: -; CDR3nt: TGTGCCAGCAGTTCACCTGGGGGGACAGTCTCCTACGAGCAGTACTTC; CDR3aa: CASSSPGGTVSYEQYF
v_gene: TRBV4-1; len: 13; j_gene: TRBJ1-1; abundance: many; d_gene: -; CDR3nt: TGCGCCAGCAGCCAGGGACGGTTCACTGAAGCTTTCTTT; CDR3aa: CASSQGRFTEAFF
v_gene: TRBV4-1; len: 18; j_gene: TRBJ1-5; abundance: few; d_gene: TRBD1; CDR3nt: TGCGCCAGCAGCCAAGATCCCGACAGGGTGAGGAGCAATCAGCCCCAGCATTTT; CDR3aa: CASSQDPDRVRSNQPQHF
v_gene: TRBV20-1; len: 15; j_gene: TRBJ2-7; abundance: few; d_gene: TRBD2; CDR3nt: TGCAGTGCTAGAGATCCTACTAGCGATCACCACGAGCAGTACTTC; CDR3aa: CSARDPTSDHHEQYF
v_gene: TRBV3-1; len: 15; j_gene: TRBJ2-7; abundance: -; d_gene: -; CDR3nt: TGTGCCAGCAGCCAAGGTCAGCGGGCGCTCTACGAGCAGTACTTC; CDR3aa: CASSQGQRALYEQYF
v_gene: TRBV5-1; len: 17; j_gene: TRBJ2-1; abundance: many; d_gene: -; CDR3nt: TGCGCCAGCAGCTGGGGCTTGAAGGACCCGCGTTACAATGAGCAGTTCTTC; CDR3aa: CASSWGLKDPRYNEQFF
v_gene: TRBV20-1; len: 15; j_gene: TRBJ1-5; abundance: -; d_gene: -; CDR3nt: TGCAGTGCTAGAGTCTCGGGGACTGGCAATCAGCCCCAGCATTTT; CDR3aa: CSARVSGTGNQPQHF
v_gene: TRBV21-1; len: 19; j_gene: TRBJ2-3; abundance: few; d_gene: -; CDR3nt: TGTGCCAGCAGCACCACCCGTAGCGGGGGCATCTCAGGCCCAGATACGCAGTATTTT; CDR3aa: CASSTTRSGGISGPDTQYF
v_gene: TRBV4-3; len: 15; j_gene: TRBJ2-2; abundance: few; d_gene: TRBD1; CDR3nt: TGCGCCAGCAGCCCGGGACAGGCCCTCACCGGGGAGCTGTTTTTT; CDR3aa: CASSPGQALTGELFF